The next 12 T cell receptor beta chains were all read from a single sample in a study of patients and donors after allogeneic stem cell transplantation. TCRdb re-called the RT-PCR reads with MiXCR, one entry per CDR3 protein. The sample has hundreds of thousands of distinct CDR3 sequences, 15% to 20% seen once. Source material: blood, either unsorted or a sorted T cell fraction (not recorded which). The receptors here all came from a human donor who was either an allogeneic HSCT recipient or a stem cell or donor lymphocyte infusion donor (not recorded which). It is not recorded whose cells these are; they may come from a transplant donor.

This clonotype was seen a handful of times. The V call is TRBV20-1, the J call TRBJ1-2; D perhaps matches TRBD1 (6 bases). The germline V and J ends were trimmed by 5 bases and 4 bases, with 20 bases remaining between them. CDR1 is DFQATT and CDR2 is SNEGSKA in the germline V gene (reference sequence). The CDR3 runs to 15 residues. The CDR3 region is CSALPSGGASYGYTF. The CDR3 bases are TGCAGTGCTCTCCCCTCGGGGGGCGCGAGCTATGGCTACACCTTC.

The chain joins TRBV6-5 to TRBJ1-1; TRBD1 might be the D (5 bases). Per germline, CDR1 MNHEY and CDR2 SVGAGI. With 0 bases removed from V and 7 bases from J, the gap between germline ends came to 12 bases. CDR3 length: 14 residues. The CDR3 here is CASSYSSGRGEAFF. CDR3 DNA sequence: TGTGCCAGCAGTTACTCGTCAGGTAGGGGTGAAGCTTTCTTT.

This clonotype was picked up a small number of times. This chain uses TRBV25-1 with TRBJ1-5; tentatively, D is TRBD1 (5 bases). Germline lookup yields CDR1 MGHDK and CDR2 SYGVNS. Trimming pared 4 bases from V and 8 bases from J, leaving 12 bases between. This CDR3 has 13 residues. The chain's CDR3 is CASSGGGVEPQHF. The CDR3 region has the DNA TGTGCCAGCAGTGGGGGGGGGGTGGAGCCCCAGCATTTT.

This clonotype was seen only a few times. The chain is built from TRBV20-1 and TRBJ2-2; the match to TRBD1 covers 7 bases. The CDR3 contains 15 residues. The V and J ends lost 1 base and 4 bases, in that order; junction bases with no gene match: 6. CDR1 is DFQATT and CDR2 is SNEGSKA in the germline V gene (reference sequence). CDR3 in DNA: TGCAGTGCTAGAGCGCCCGGGACAGTCACCGGGGAGCTGTTTTTT. Translation gives CSARAPGTVTGELFF.

This clonotype was observed at least ten times. The chain links TRBV4-1 to TRBJ1-1; D possibly corresponds to TRBD1 (6 bases). The CDR3 runs 15 residues. From germline, CDR1 is MGHRA and CDR2 YSYEKL. Trimming shortened V by 5 bases and J by 4 bases, and 17 bases separated the two germline ends. The CDR3 loop is CASSKAGGGLTEAFF. CDR3 coding DNA: TGCGCCAGCAGCAAGGCGGGCGGGGGCCTCACTGAAGCTTTCTTT.

The chain couples TRBV5-1 to TRBJ1-3; D gene unclear. The germline V gene encodes CDR1 SGHRS and CDR2 YFSETQ. Trimming took 2 bases from V and 2 from J, leaving 8 bases between them. The CDR3 has 14 amino acids. The CDR3 region has the DNA TGCGCCAGCAGCTTTGACATAGCTGGAAACACCATATATTTT. This translates into CASSFDIAGNTIYF.

The chain carries TRBV20-1 and TRBJ2-7; D perhaps matches TRBD1 (7 bases). The CDR3 runs 13 residues. The V and J ends lost 6 bases and 3 bases respectively, with 15 bases between them. Germline V gives CDR1 DFQATT, CDR2 SNEGSKA (reference sequence). Here the CDR3 reads CSAPNRGGYEQYF. CDR3 DNA: TGCAGTGCACCGAACAGGGGAGGCTACGAGCAGTACTTC.

The chain couples TRBV7-7 to TRBJ2-1, with a weak D call TRBD1 (5 bases). The germline V gene has CDR1 SSHAT and CDR2 FNYEAQ (reference sequence). This CDR3 is 14 amino acids long. Trimming pared 5 bases from V and 5 bases from J, leaving 13 bases between. As DNA, the CDR3 is TGTGCCAGCAGCCCCTCCGACAGTCACAATGAGCAGTTCTTC. Protein product: CASSPSDSHNEQFF.

This clonotype occurred many times. V and J are TRBV10-3 and TRBJ1-5, with D uncertain. The CDR3 is 15 residues long. With 0 bases removed from V and 3 bases from J, the gap between germline ends came to 9 bases. The germline V gene encodes CDR1 ENHRY and CDR2 SYGVKD. CDR3 sequence reads: CAISESRRFNQPQHF. The CDR3 DNA reads as TGTGCCATCAGTGAGTCTCGGAGATTCAATCAGCCCCAGCATTTT.

The chain carries TRBV7-9 and TRBJ1-1; perhaps TRBD1 as D (6 bases). There are 15 residues in the CDR3. Germline values: CDR1 SEHNR, CDR2 FQNEAQ (reference sequence). V gave up 4 bases and J gave up 1 base, with 13 bases separating them. CDR3 sequence (DNA): TGTGCCAGCAGCTCCTACAGGGCTCGGAACACTGAAGCTTTCTTT. It codes for CASSSYRARNTEAFF.

This clonotype was counted between two and nine times. This sequence joins TRBV10-3 and TRBJ2-2; perhaps TRBD1 as D (5 bases). The V end lost 6 bases, the J end lost 3 bases, and 11 bases lay between the germline ends. This CDR3 is 14 amino acids long. Germline V gene data show CDR1 as ENHRY and CDR2 as SYGVKD. The CDR3 is CAISRQLDTGELFF. The CDR3 DNA follows: TGTGCCATCAGCCGACAGTTAGACACCGGGGAGCTGTTTTTT.

The rearrangement links TRBV15 to TRBJ2-7; TRBD2 matches 9 bases. CDR3 length equals 14 residues. Germline-derived CDR1 and CDR2 are LNHNV and YYDKDF (reference sequence). V was pared by 8 bases and J by 4 bases, with 9 bases of the junction left unmatched. CDR3 in amino acids: CATRALAGLYEQYF. The CDR3 DNA follows: TGTGCCACCCGCGCCCTAGCGGGGTTGTACGAGCAGTACTTC.